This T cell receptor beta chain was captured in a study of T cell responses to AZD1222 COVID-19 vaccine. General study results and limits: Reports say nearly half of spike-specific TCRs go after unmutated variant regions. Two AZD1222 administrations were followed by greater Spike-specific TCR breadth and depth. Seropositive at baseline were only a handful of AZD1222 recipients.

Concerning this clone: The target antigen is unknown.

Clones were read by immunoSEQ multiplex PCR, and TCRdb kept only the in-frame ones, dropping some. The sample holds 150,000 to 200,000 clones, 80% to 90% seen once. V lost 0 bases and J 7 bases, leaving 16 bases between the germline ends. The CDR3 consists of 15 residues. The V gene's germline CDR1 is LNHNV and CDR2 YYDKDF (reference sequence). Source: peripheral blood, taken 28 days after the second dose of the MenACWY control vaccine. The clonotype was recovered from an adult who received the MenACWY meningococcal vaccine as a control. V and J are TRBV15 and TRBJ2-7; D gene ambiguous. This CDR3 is CATSRDLASLGEQYF. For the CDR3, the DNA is TGTGCCACCAGCAGAGATTTGGCCTCCCTCGGTGAGCAGTACTTC.